This T cell receptor (beta chain) came from a study of graft-versus-host responses after intestinal transplantation (dated by TCRdb to the early 2020s). Study-wide context: Multivisceral, liver-intestinal, or isolated intestinal transplants were received by the recipients. To identify alloreactive clones, pre-transplant mixed lymphocyte reaction products were sequenced and then compared with unstimulated pre-transplant donor and recipient T cells. Bulk TCR-beta CDR3 sequencing was used to track graft-versus-host and host-versus-graft alloreactive T cell clones in the graft, circulation and bone marrow after intestinal transplantation. Instead of going to the commercial service, samples from three later patients were sequenced in-house on an Illumina MiSeq and processed with MiXCR. Donor T cell macrochimerism was defined as a peak of at least 4% donor T cells among recipient peripheral blood mononuclear cells. The cohort enrolled under 25 intestinal transplant recipients including one retransplant, and a few patients lacking pretransplant specimens were excluded. Anti-thymocyte globulin induction was given to all recipients, followed by maintenance tacrolimus and steroids for about 3 years.

The CDR3 contains 16 residues, cysteine and phenylalanine counted. Of all the DNA, just the CDR3 is kept, 48 bases in frame from base 1. CDR1 and CDR2, per the germline V gene (reference sequence), are MNHEY and SMNVEV. The germline ends are 14 bases apart after V is trimmed by 2 bases and J by 6 bases. Per the publication, the time point label means: cells obtained before transplantation from donor or recipient. CD3+CD4+ and CD3+CD8+ populations were FACS-sorted from unstimulated pre-transplant donor and recipient cells taken from spleen or lymph nodes. General conclusions and limits of the study: GvH clones were detected in recipient bone marrow, and some appeared earlier in ileal mucosa or blood, consistent with an intestinal mucosal origin. In patients with donor T cell macrochimerism, the allografts had high GvH to HvG T cell clonal ratios. Early after transplant, peak levels of circulating GvH clones were associated with declines in HvG clones. The conclusions were limited by the relatively low number and heterogeneity of the intestinal transplant patients.

Concerning this clone itself: There is no known antigen for this receptor. Base qualities are not recorded, but no much larger clone differs from it by a single base.

The receptor library was made with the immunoSEQ multiplex PCR assay. For most patients, genomic DNA was isolated with the Qiagen DNeasy Blood and Tissue Kit and shipped frozen to Adaptive Biotechnologies for TCR sequencing. Adaptive Biotechnologies carried out high-throughput TCR-beta CDR3 sequencing of genomic DNA for most patients. Regarding the original processing steps: Adaptive's ImmunoSEQ software supplied the TCR sequencing data for 18 patients, while MiXCR and VDJtools were used to process three other patients. CD4 versus CD8 sorting errors were corrected by removing sequences found in both subsets at a frequency ratio below 5:1. CDR3 nucleotide sequences shared between donor and recipient were removed because the origin of such sequences could not be assigned. To count as alloreactive, a clone needed at least 2-fold expansion over unstimulated cells and a minimum CFSE-low frequency of 0.002% (template counts) or 0.001% (read counts). Clones detected in sequenced pre-transplant spleen, lymph node, or MLR CFSE-low populations of the donor or recipient were defined as mappable. Cumulative frequency of alloreactive clones was calculated as a percentage of all sequences weighted by copy number. What TCRdb holds here is the immuneACCESS table cut down to in-frame rearrangements. Part of the clones is not present; checked against another copy, under half of the missing clones reflect an unresolved V gene, and the others are unexplained. Clone size and V and J calls were adopted from that table, with D and trimming inferred from the DNA. The sample table holds nearly 110,000 clones, of which roughly 86% were seen once. Together, the top ten hold less than 0.85% of the sample.

The chain was built from TRBV27 and TRBJ1-6; D gene: possibly TRBD1, on 5 matching bases. The TCR sequence derives from a human donor who was the organ donor for an intestinal transplant. The source was unstimulated CD4+ T cells sorted from spleen or lymph node cells, collected before transplant. This receptor has the CDR3 CASSLRRTLLNSPLHF. The DNA is TGTGCCAGCAGTTTACGCCGGACACTACTTAATTCACCCCTCCACTTT.